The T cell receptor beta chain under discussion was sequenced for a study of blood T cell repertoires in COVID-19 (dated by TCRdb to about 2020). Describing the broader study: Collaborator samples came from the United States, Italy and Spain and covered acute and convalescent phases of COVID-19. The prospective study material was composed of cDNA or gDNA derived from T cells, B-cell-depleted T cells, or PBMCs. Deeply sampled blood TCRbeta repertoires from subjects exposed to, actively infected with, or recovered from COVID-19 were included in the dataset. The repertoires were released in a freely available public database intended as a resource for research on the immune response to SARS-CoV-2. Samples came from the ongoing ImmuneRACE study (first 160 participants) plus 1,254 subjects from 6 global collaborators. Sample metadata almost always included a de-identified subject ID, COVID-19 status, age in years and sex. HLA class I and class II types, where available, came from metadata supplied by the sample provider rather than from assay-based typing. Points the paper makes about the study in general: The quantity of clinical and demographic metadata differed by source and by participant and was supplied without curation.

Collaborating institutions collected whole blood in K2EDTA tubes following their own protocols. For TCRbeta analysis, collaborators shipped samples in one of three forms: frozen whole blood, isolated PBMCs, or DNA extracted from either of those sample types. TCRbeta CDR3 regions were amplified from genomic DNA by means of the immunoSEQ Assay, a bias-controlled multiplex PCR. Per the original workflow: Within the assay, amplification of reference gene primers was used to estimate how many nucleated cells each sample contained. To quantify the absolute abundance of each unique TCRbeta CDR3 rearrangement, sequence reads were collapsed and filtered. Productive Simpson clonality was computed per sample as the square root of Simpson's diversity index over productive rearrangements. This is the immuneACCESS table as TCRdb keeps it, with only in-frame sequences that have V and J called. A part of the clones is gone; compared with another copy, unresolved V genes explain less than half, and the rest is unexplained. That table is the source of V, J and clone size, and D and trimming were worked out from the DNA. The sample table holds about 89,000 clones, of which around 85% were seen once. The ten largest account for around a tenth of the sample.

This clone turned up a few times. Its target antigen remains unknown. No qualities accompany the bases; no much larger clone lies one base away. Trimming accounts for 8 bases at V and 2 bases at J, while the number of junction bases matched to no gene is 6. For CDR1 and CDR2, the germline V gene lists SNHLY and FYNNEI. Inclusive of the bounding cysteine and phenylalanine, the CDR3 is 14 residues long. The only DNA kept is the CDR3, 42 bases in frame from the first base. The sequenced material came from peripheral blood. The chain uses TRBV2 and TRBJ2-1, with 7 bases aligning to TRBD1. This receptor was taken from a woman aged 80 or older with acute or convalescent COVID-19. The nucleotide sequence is TGTGCCAGCCTCGACAGGGTCACCTACAATGAGCAGTTCTTC. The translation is CASLDRVTYNEQFF.